This T cell receptor beta chain was obtained from a study of cytomegalovirus exposure and HLA in healthy donors. While the first cohort had 600 to 850 subjects, the donors belonged to the separate validation cohort of about 130 subjects. The CDR3 is 15 amino acids. The V and J ends lost 0 bases and 8 bases respectively, with 14 bases between them. Germline CDR1 MNHEY, CDR2 SMNVEV (reference sequence). Sequencing was performed with immunoSEQ multiplex PCR; in TCRdb, only in-frame clones are kept and a portion is missing. The sample shows about 160,000 clones, nearly 90% of them seen only once. Regarding the study as a whole: Researchers counted 164 TCR beta chains as cytomegalovirus-associated. First-cohort TCR clusters were later found to tend to co-occur in the 130 or so validation repertoires.

Concerning this clone itself: Its antigen is still unknown.

This chain uses TRBV27 with TRBJ2-1; D not resolved. This TCR was recovered from a man aged 18 to 30 in good health and CMV-seropositive. Sequencing input: PBMCs. Written as DNA, the CDR3 is TGTGCCAGCAGTTTATCTGGGCAGGTCTCCCATGAGCAGTTCTTC. The encoded protein is CASSLSGQVSHEQFF.